This TCR beta chain was documented in a study of a mutant IDH1 vaccine in newly diagnosed glioma (dated by TCRdb to the early 2020s). At the level of the whole study: Vaccination began 4-6 weeks after radiotherapy alone, or alongside temozolomide cycles in the chemotherapy-containing groups. Peripheral blood was collected at six visits: V03 (baseline), V05, V07, V10, V12 and V13. The week-35 safety follow-up took place at visit V12, and the week-47 end of study took place at visit V13. Prior to enrollment, patients had been given standard therapy consisting of radiotherapy alone, temozolomide alone, or radiochemotherapy with temozolomide, with the combination given to most patients. For exploratory analyses, longitudinal TCRB deep sequencing was carried out in approximately 25 treated patients wherever samples were available. Of the roughly 32 treated patients, about 62% were male and approximately 38% were female, and a mean age of approximately 40 years was recorded. General study outcomes and caveats: Pseudoprogression appeared unrelated to alterations in the top peripheral T cell clonotypes detected by TCRB sequencing. Availability determined which PBMC samples were chosen for TCRB deep sequencing. The authors stated that sample limitations prevented analyses of patient blood samples from being reproduced. Across multiple MHC alleles, vaccine-induced immune responses were seen in around 94% of patients.

The CDR3, cysteine through phenylalanine, is 13 amino acids long. Just the 39-base CDR3 DNA is kept, in frame starting at base 1. Relative to germline, V is 6 bases shorter and J is 7 bases shorter, with 16 bases between their ends. The germline V gene provides CDR1 SNHLY and CDR2 FYNNEI. As to this clone: Which antigen it targets is not known. No much larger clone exists at a distance of one base, and base qualities are not known.

Library preparation employed the immunoSEQ multiplex PCR assay. Rearranged TCR beta chain sequences were amplified with the hsTCRB Kit following the manufacturer's protocol. TCRB libraries were sequenced on an Illumina MiSeq. Under the source paper's analysis protocol: The proprietary platform of the kit vendor was used for demultiplexing, trimming and gene mapping. TCRdb's version of the immuneACCESS table is confined to in-frame rearrangements and falls short of the full clone set. An unresolved V gene accounts for under half of the shortfall where checked; the remainder is of unknown origin. The V and J calls and clone size were taken over from that table, and D and trimming were inferred from the DNA. Within this sample are about 94,000 clones, with about 90% of them counted one time only. The top ten constitute 0.77% of the sample. The intended sense of this specimen's time point label: week 47, end of study. Each vaccine dose, consisting of 300 ug of a 20-mer mutant IDH1 peptide in Montanide, was administered subcutaneously with topical imiquimod. Eight vaccinations were administered to patients in weeks 1, 3, 5, 7, 11, 15, 19 and 23, corresponding to visits V03 through V10. All donors had newly diagnosed IDH1-mutant astrocytomas of WHO grade 3 or 4 that showed loss of nuclear ATRX. The samples were drawn from NOA16, a multicentre, single-arm, open-label phase I trial in Germany that tested a mutant IDH1 peptide vaccine in humans for the first time. Genomic DNA for TCRB sequencing was isolated from EDTA blood with the DNeasy Blood and Tissue Kit.

The V and J genes are TRBV2 and TRBJ2-7, with the D gene not clear enough to name. This TCR came from a woman aged 50 to 65 with glioma. Sequenced material: PBMCs, taken from a glioma patient whose treatment included an IDH1 peptide vaccine. The encoded CDR3 is CASRRGVSGEQYF. The bases are TGTGCCAGCAGAAGAGGAGTTTCGGGTGAGCAGTACTTC.